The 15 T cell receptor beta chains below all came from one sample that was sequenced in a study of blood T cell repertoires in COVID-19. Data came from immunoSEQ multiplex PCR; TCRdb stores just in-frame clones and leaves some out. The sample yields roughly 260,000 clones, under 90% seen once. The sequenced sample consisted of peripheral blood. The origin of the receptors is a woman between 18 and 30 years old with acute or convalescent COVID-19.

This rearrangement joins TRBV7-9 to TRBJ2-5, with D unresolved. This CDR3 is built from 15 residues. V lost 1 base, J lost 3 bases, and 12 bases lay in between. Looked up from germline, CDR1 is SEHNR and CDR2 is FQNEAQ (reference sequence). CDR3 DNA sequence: TGTGCCAGCAGCTTAGTTTGGGCCAGAGAAGAGACCCAGTACTTC. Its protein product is CASSLVWAREETQYF.

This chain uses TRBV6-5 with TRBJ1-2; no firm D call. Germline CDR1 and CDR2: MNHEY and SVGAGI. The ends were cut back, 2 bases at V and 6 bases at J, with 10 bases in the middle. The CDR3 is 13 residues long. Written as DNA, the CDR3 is TGTGCCAGCAGTTACGGGCAGGATCATGGCTACACCTTC. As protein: CASSYGQDHGYTF.

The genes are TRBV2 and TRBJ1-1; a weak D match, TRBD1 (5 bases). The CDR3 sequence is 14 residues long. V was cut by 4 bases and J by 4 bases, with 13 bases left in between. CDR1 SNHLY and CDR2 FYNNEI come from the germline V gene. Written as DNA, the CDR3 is TGTGCCAGCAGTGGGGAGGCCGGGGGCACTGAAGCTTTCTTT. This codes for CASSGEAGGTEAFF.

CDR3 sequence (DNA): TGTGCCAGCAGCAAAATAGCGGGAGTGGGTGAGCAGTACTTC. Protein sequence: CASSKIAGVGEQYF. The chain employs TRBV6-5 and TRBJ2-7; 9 positions match TRBD2. Germline V gene sequence: CDR1 MNHEY, CDR2 SVGAGI. Unmatched junction bases numbered 10, after V lost 6 bases and J lost 7 bases. The CDR3 is 14 residues long.

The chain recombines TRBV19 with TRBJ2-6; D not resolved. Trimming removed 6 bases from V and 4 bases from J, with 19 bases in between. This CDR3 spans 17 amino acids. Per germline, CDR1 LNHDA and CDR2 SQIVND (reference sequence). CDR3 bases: TGTGCCAGTAGAGCCCCTTTGTTGAGCCCCGGGGCCAACGTCCTGACTTTC. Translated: CASRAPLLSPGANVLTF.

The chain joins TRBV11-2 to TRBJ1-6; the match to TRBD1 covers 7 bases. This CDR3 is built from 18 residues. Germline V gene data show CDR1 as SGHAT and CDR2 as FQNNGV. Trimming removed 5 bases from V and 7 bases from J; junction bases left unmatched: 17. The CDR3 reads CASSARKEGAKGNSPLHF. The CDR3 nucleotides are TGTGCCAGCAGCGCGAGAAAAGAGGGGGCGAAGGGAAATTCACCCCTCCACTTT.

CDR3 nucleotide sequence: TGTGCCAGCTCACCCGACAGGGATACGCAGTATTTT. Encoded protein: CASSPDRDTQYF. The gene calls are TRBV18 and TRBJ2-3; perhaps TRBD1 as D (6 bases). The CDR3 loop spans 12 amino acids. Germline V gives CDR1 KGHSH, CDR2 LQKENI. With 3 bases removed from V and 6 bases from J, the gap between germline ends came to 7 bases. The full variable domain, rest sourced from reference TRBV18 and TRBJ2-3, is NAGVMQNPRHLVRRRGQEARLRCSPMKGHSHVYWYRQLPEEGLKFMVYLQKENIIDESGMPKERFSAEFPKEGPSILRIQQVVRGDSAAYFCASSPDRDTQYFGPGTRLTVL.

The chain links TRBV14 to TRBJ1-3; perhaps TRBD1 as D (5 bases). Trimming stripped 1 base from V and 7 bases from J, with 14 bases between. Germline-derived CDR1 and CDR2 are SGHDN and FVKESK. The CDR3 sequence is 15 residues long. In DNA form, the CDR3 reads TGTGCCAGCAGCCAAGCGATCACAGGAACGAACACCATATATTTT. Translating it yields CASSQAITGTNTIYF.

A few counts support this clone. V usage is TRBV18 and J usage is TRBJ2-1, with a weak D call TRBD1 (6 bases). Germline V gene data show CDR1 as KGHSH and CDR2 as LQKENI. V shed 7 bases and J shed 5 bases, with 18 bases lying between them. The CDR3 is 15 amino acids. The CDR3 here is CASFRDTLTNNEQFF. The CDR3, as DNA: TGTGCCAGCTTTCGGGACACCCTAACAAACAATGAGCAGTTCTTC.

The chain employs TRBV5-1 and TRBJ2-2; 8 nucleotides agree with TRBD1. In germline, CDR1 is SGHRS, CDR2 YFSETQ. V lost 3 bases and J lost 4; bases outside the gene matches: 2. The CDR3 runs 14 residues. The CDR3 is CASSSDRGTGELFF. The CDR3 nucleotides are TGCGCCAGCAGCTCCGACAGGGGCACCGGGGAGCTGTTTTTT. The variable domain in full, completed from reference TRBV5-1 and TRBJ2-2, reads KAGVTQTPRYLIKTRGQQVTLSCSPISGHRSVSWYQQTPGQGLQFLFEYFSETQRNKGNFPGRFSGRQFSNSRSEMNVSTLELGDSALYLCASSSDRGTGELFFGEGSRLTVL.

The CDR3 DNA is TGTGCCTGGAGTGTACCTAACCACCATAGGGGCCCCTGGGACTATGGCTACACCTTC. Amino acid sequence: CAWSVPNHHRGPWDYGYTF. The gene calls are TRBV30 and TRBJ1-2, with a tentative D call TRBD1 (5 bases). The CDR3 length is 19 residues. The germline V gene has CDR1 GTSNPN and CDR2 SVGIG (reference sequence). The V end lost 0 bases, the J end lost 3 bases, and 26 bases lay between the germline ends.

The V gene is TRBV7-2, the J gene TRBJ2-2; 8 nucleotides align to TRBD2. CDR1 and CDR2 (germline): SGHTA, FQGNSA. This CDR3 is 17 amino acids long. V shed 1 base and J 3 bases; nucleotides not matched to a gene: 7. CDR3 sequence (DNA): TGTGCCAGCAGCTTAGGGAGCGGGAGACGTGACACCGGGGAGCTGTTTTTT. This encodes CASSLGSGRRDTGELFF. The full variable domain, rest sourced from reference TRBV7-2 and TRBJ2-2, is GAGVSQSPSNKVTEKGKDVELRCDPISGHTALYWYRQSLGQGLEFLIYFQGNSAPDKSGLPSDRFSAERTGGSVSTLTIQRTQQEDSAVYLCASSLGSGRRDTGELFFGEGSRLTVL.

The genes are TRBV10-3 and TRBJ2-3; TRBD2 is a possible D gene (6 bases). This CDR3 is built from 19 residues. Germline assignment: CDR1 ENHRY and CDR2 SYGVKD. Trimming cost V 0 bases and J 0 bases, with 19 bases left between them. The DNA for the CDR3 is TGTGCCATCAGTGAGTCAGCGGCGGGGAGAATAACTAGCACAGATACGCAGTATTTT. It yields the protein CAISESAAGRITSTDTQYF.

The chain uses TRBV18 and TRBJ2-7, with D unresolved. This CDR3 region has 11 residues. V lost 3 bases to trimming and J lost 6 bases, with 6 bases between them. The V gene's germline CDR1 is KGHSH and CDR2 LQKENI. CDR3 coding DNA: TGTGCCAGCTCACCGGGCCTCGAGCAGTACTTC. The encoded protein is CASSPGLEQYF.

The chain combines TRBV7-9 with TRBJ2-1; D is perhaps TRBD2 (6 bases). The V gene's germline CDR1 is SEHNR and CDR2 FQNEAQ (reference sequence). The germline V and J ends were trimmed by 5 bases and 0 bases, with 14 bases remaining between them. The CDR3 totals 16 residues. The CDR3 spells CASSLSGVSSYNEQFF. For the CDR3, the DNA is TGTGCCAGCAGCCTCTCGGGGGTGAGCTCCTACAATGAGCAGTTCTTC.